The rows below give T cell receptor beta chains drawn from one sample of a study of cytomegalovirus exposure and HLA in healthy donors. Profiling relied on immunoSEQ multiplex PCR, and the TCRdb table lists in-frame clones only, not all of them. The table lists about 130,000 clones, about 80% of them singletons, with 3% to 4% in the top ten. The sequencing sample was made of PBMCs. The receptor set was obtained from a woman aged 40-49 years in good health and CMV-seronegative. CDR3s include the opening cysteine and the closing phenylalanine or tryptophan. A D gene is named only where the DNA matches it firmly. Clone size is given for some rows only: seen once, a few or many times, or a class if the clone is expanded.

>.|TRBV7-9|13|TRBJ1-1|.
TGTGCCAGCAGCTTCCAGCGGGACACTGAAGCTTTCTTT
CASSFQRDTEAFF
>.|TRBV14|16|TRBJ2-3|.
TGTGCCAGCAGCCAAGATTTTCCAGGTAGCACAGATACGCAGTATTTT
CASSQDFPGSTDTQYF
>TRBD2|TRBV5-1|16|TRBJ2-1|.
TGCGCCAGCAGCTTGGTGGCGGGGGGTGGAACAGATGAGCAGTTCTTC
CASSLVAGGGTDEQFF
>.|TRBV23-1|16|TRBJ2-5|.
TGCGCCAGCAGTCCCTCCGCGGAGGGGGCCCGAGAGACCCAGTACTTC
CASSPSAEGARETQYF
>TRBD1|TRBV6-5|15|TRBJ2-2|.
TGTGCCAGCAGTCGACCGGGACAGCGAGAAGGGGAGCTGTTTTTT
CASSRPGQREGELFF
>TRBD1|TRBV10-3|12|TRBJ2-7|.
TGTGCCATCAGTCAGGGGGACTACGAGCAGTACTTC
CAISQGDYEQYF
>.|TRBV27|14|TRBJ1-1|.
TGTGCCAGCAGCTCACATCAGTCGAACACTGAAGCTTTCTTT
CASSSHQSNTEAFF
>.|TRBV7-9|13|TRBJ2-7|.
TGTGCCAGCAGCTCTGGGGCAGTCTACGAGCAGTACTTC
CASSSGAVYEQYF
>.|TRBV4-1|15|TRBJ2-7|.
TGCGCCAGCAGCCAAGTCCCGGGGGAGGACTACGAGCAGTACTTC
CASSQVPGEDYEQYF
>TRBD1|TRBV28|15|TRBJ1-2|.
TGTGCCAGCAGTCACCACAGGGGTCCGTCGGGAGGCTACACCTTC
CASSHHRGPSGGYTF
>.|TRBV2|11|TRBJ1-2|.
TGTGCCAGCTCAGAAAGTTATGGCTACACCTTC
CASSESYGYTF
>TRBD1|TRBV7-2|15|TRBJ2-7|.
TGTGCCAGCAGCCCTTACAGGGGCCGATCCTACGAGCAGTACTTC
CASSPYRGRSYEQYF
>.|TRBV7-2|16|TRBJ1-6|.
TGTGCCAGCAGCTTAGAAGCGGGGGGATATAATTCACCCCTCCACTTT
CASSLEAGGYNSPLHF
>.|TRBV21-1|20|TRBJ1-5|once
TGTGCCAGCAGCAAAGTTGCGTGGTTGGGAGGACATCTGCGCAATCAGCCCCAGCATTTT
CASSKVAWLGGHLRNQPQHF
>TRBD1|TRBV6-1|14|TRBJ2-7|.
TGTGCCAGCAGGCGGACAGGGGGCTCCTACGAGCAGTACTTC
CASRRTGGSYEQYF
>.|TRBV25-1|13|TRBJ2-1|.
TGTGCCAGCAGTGTTAAATTCGGCAATGAGCAGTTCTTC
CASSVKFGNEQFF
>.|TRBV7-3|17|TRBJ2-7|few
TGTGCCAGCAGCTTAAATTGGGGCCAGCGGGTCAACTACGAGCAGTACTTC
CASSLNWGQRVNYEQYF
>.|TRBV28|14|TRBJ2-7|.
TGTGCCAGCACTCCTCGTGGGGCAACACGCGAGCAGTACTTC
CASTPRGATREQYF
>TRBD2|TRBV7-2|16|TRBJ2-7|.
TGTGCCAGCAGCCCCCGGACTAGCGGGGGGAGTCACGAGCAGTACTTC
CASSPRTSGGSHEQYF
>TRBD1|TRBV29-1|12|TRBJ1-5|.
TGCAGCGTTGGACAGGGCGACCAGCCCCAGCATTTT
CSVGQGDQPQHF
>.|TRBV5-1|15|TRBJ1-6|.
TGCGCCAGCAGCTTTCTTGACGCGGATAATTCACCCCTCCACTTT
CASSFLDADNSPLHF
>TRBD1|TRBV5-5|14|TRBJ1-2|.
TGTGCCAGCAGCGAAGACAGGGGCCCCTATGGCTACACCTTC
CASSEDRGPYGYTF
>TRBD2|TRBV19|16|TRBJ2-4|.
TGTGCCAGTAGTCCGCGACTAGCTGGGTCCAAAAACATTCAGTACTTC
CASSPRLAGSKNIQYF
>TRBD1|TRBV7-2|14|TRBJ1-2|.
TGTGCCAGCAGCTCGACAGGGAGCAGCGTCGGCTACACCTTC
CASSSTGSSVGYTF
>TRBD1|TRBV10-3|16|TRBJ1-6|.
TGTGCCATCAGTGAGTCGAGTTTCAGGGGGGACTCACCCCTCCACTTT
CAISESSFRGDSPLHF
>.|TRBV6-1|12|TRBJ1-4|.
TGTGCCAGACCTAATCAGGGAGGAAAACTGTTTTTT
CARPNQGGKLFF
>TRBD1|TRBV7-9|19|TRBJ2-2|.
TGTGCCAGCAGCCAGGAGGACAGGGTATTTTGGCCGAACACCGGGGAGCTGTTTTTT
CASSQEDRVFWPNTGELFF
>TRBD1|TRBV6-4|14|TRBJ2-2|.
TGTGCCAGCAGACAGGGGTCGAACACCGGGGAGCTGTTTTTT
CASRQGSNTGELFF
>.|TRBV14|12|TRBJ1-4|.
TGTGCCAGCAGCCGCCGGGGGGAAAAACTGTTTTTT
CASSRRGEKLFF
>.|TRBV6-1|12|TRBJ1-1|.
TGTGCCGGCCGAGGCGTGACCACTGAAGCTTTCTTT
CAGRGVTTEAFF
>TRBD2|TRBV29-1|13|TRBJ2-5|few
TGCAGCGTTGAAGGCTCGGGAGGGGAGACCCAGTACTTC
CSVEGSGGETQYF
>.|TRBV27|17|TRBJ1-4|.
TGTGCCAGCCGTTTATGGTCCTCCGGTTCAACTAATGAAAAACTGTTTTTT
CASRLWSSGSTNEKLFF
>.|TRBV15|15|TRBJ1-4|.
TGTGCCACCAGCAATCGGCGGCCGGCGGGTGAAAAACTGTTTTTT
CATSNRRPAGEKLFF
>TRBD1|TRBV5-4|17|TRBJ2-2|.
TGTGCCAGCAGCCTTGACTGGGGGACAGGGAAAACCGGGGAGCTGTTTTTT
CASSLDWGTGKTGELFF
>TRBD1|TRBV28|12|TRBJ1-2|.
TGTGGCTCGACAGGGGGCAACTATGGCTACACCTTC
CGSTGGNYGYTF
>TRBD1|TRBV6-1|15|TRBJ1-4|.
TGTGCCAGCAGGATAACAGGGGGCATTGGTGAAAAACTGTTTTTT
CASRITGGIGEKLFF
>.|TRBV27|14|TRBJ2-7|.
TGTGCCAGCAGGACACAGGGTTACTCCTACGAGCAGTACTTC
CASRTQGYSYEQYF
>TRBD2|TRBV27|15|TRBJ2-5|.
TGTGCCAGCAGTAGAGGTCGGGGGGTCCAAGAGACCCAGTACTTC
CASSRGRGVQETQYF
>.|TRBV9|12|TRBJ2-2|.
TGTGCCAGCAGCGTGGGGGGTGGAGAGCTGTTTTTT
CASSVGGGELFF
>.|TRBV7-2|14|TRBJ1-1|.
TGTGCCAGCAGCTTAAGCCCTACTAGGACTGAAGCTTTCTTT
CASSLSPTRTEAFF
>.|TRBV19|15|TRBJ2-5|.
TGTGCCAGTAGTATAAGGACTTCTAATGGAGAGACCCAGTACTTC
CASSIRTSNGETQYF
>.|TRBV28|12|TRBJ2-2|few
TGTGCCAGCTTCAGCACAGCCGGGGAGCTGTTTTTT
CASFSTAGELFF
>.|TRBV7-6|15|TRBJ2-2|.
TGTGCCAGCAGCGGGTTAGCGGTGAACACCGGGGAGCTGTTTTTT
CASSGLAVNTGELFF
>TRBD1|TRBV29-1|14|TRBJ1-5|.
TGCAGCGTGGCGACAGGGTCTGGGAATCAGCCCCAGCATTTT
CSVATGSGNQPQHF
>TRBD2|TRBV6-5|16|TRBJ2-3|.
TGTGCCAGCAGTTTTGGACTAGCTTCGTCCGCAGATACGCAGTATTTT
CASSFGLASSADTQYF
>.|TRBV6-1|11|TRBJ2-7|.
TGTGCCAGCAGTGAAATAACGGGAGCGTCCTTC
CASSEITGASF
>.|TRBV4-2|21|TRBJ2-7|.
TGTGCCAGCAGCCAGTTAGTCCTTGCCGTCGGAGCTACCGGGACACCCTACGAGCAGTACTTC
CASSQLVLAVGATGTPYEQYF
>.|TRBV4-3|15|TRBJ1-6|.
TGCGCCAGCAGCCAAGATGGGCAGCTAAATTCACCCCTCCACTTT
CASSQDGQLNSPLHF
>.|TRBV12-5|18|TRBJ2-7|.
TGTGCTAGTGGTTCGGCGGTCCCACGAGCGGAACTATCCTACGAGCAGTACTTC
CASGSAVPRAELSYEQYF
>.|TRBV5-1|15|TRBJ1-1|.
TGCGCCAGCAGCTTTGTCACGTCGGGAGGCGCTGAAGCTTTCTTT
CASSFVTSGGAEAFF
>TRBD2|TRBV7-9|14|TRBJ2-1|.
TGTGCCAGCAGCCCTGGACTAGCGTGGAGTGAGCAGTTCTTC
CASSPGLAWSEQFF
>.|TRBV5-1|14|TRBJ2-3|.
TGCGCCAGCAGCTTGTCTACAGGCTCAGATACGCAGTATTTT
CASSLSTGSDTQYF
>TRBD1|TRBV5-6|15|TRBJ1-1|.
TGTGCCAGCAGCTGGGGGACAGGGGCGGGCTCTGAAGCTTTCTTT
CASSWGTGAGSEAFF
>.|TRBV10-3|14|TRBJ1-2|.
TGTGCCATCAGTGCTGGGCAGCTTAACTATGGCTACACCTTC
CAISAGQLNYGYTF
>.|TRBV7-9|12|TRBJ2-7|.
TGTGCCAGCAGCTTCGGCTCCTACGAGCAGTACTTC
CASSFGSYEQYF
>TRBD1|TRBV10-3|16|TRBJ1-4|.
TGTGCCATCAGTGAGGCGAGGGACAGAGTTAATGAAAAACTGTTTTTT
CAISEARDRVNEKLFF
>TRBD1|TRBV6-1|16|TRBJ1-1|.
TGTGCCAGCAGTGAAGCGGTCAACAGGGGTTATACTGAAGCTTTCTTT
CASSEAVNRGYTEAFF
>.|TRBV5-5|14|TRBJ1-1|few
TGTGCCAGCAGCGTACAGGAGTGGAACACTGAAGCTTTCTTT
CASSVQEWNTEAFF
>.|TRBV5-6|15|TRBJ2-7|once
TGTGCCAGCAGCTGGATGGGGGGAGGCCCCTACGAGCAGTACTTC
CASSWMGGGPYEQYF